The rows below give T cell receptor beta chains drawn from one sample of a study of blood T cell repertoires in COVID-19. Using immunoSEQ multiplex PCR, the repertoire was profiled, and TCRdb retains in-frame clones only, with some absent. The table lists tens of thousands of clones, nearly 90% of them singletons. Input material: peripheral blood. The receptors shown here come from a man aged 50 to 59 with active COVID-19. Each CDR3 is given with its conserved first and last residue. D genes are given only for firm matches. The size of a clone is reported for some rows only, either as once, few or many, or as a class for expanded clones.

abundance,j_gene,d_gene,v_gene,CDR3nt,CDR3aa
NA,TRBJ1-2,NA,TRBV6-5,TGTGCCAGCAGAAGGACAGAGAACTATGGCTACACCTTC,CASRRTENYGYTF
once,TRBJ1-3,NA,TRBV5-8,TGTGCCAGCAGTAGGGGCTCTGGAAACACCATATATTTT,CASSRGSGNTIYF
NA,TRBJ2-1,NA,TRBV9,TGTGCCAGCACCCCCACAAGCTCCTACAATGAGCAGTTCTTC,CASTPTSSYNEQFF
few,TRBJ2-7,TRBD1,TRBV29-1,TGCAGCGTTGAATTTAGAGGACAGGCTTCCTACGAGCAGTACTTC,CSVEFRGQASYEQYF
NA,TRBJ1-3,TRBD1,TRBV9,TGTGCCAGCAGCGTAAATGGACAGGGCCTCTCTGGAAACACCATATATTTT,CASSVNGQGLSGNTIYF
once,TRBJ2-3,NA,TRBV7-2,TGTGCCAGCAGCCCGGTGAGGGGGTGGGGGCTAGAAAGCACAGATACGCAGTATTTT,CASSPVRGWGLESTDTQYF
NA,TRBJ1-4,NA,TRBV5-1,TGCGCCAGCAGCTTGGCCACCGGGACACTTAATGAAAAACTGTTTTTT,CASSLATGTLNEKLFF
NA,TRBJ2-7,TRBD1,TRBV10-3,TGTGCCACCGAAAATAACAGGGGGCGGTACGAGCAGTACTTC,CATENNRGRYEQYF
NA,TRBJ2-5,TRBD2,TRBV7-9,TGTGCCAGCAGCTTTGGGACTAAAGAGACCCAGTACTTC,CASSFGTKETQYF
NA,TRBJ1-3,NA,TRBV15,TGTGCCACCAGCAGAGATGTACAGCACTCTGGAAACACCATATATTTT,CATSRDVQHSGNTIYF
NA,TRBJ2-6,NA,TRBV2,TGTGCCAGCAGTTTCCCGGGGTCAGGGGCCAACGTCCTGACTTTC,CASSFPGSGANVLTF
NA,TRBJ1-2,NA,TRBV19,TGTGCCAGTAGTATGGGGGATAGTGGGACACTCGTTTATGGCTACACCTTC,CASSMGDSGTLVYGYTF
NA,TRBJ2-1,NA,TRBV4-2,TGTGCCAGCTACGAGGCCGGCTTGGCTGAGCAGTTCTTC,CASYEAGLAEQFF
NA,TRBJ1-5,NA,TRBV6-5,TGTGCCAGCAGCCCCGACACAAGCAATCAGCCCCAGCATTTT,CASSPDTSNQPQHF
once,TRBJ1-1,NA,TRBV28,TGTGCCAGCAGTCTTGTCAGAGGTTATGAAGCTTTCTTT,CASSLVRGYEAFF
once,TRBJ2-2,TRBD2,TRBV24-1,TGTGCCACCAGTGACTCCGGGACTAGGACCTACACCGGGGAGCTGTTTTTT,CATSDSGTRTYTGELFF
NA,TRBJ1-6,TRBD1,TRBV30,TGTGCCTGCATTACAGGGGCCGGCGATAATTCACCCCTCCACTTT,CACITGAGDNSPLHF
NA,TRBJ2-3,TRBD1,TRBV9,TGTGCCAGCAGCAGGGACCAGGGGGTGGATACGCAGTATTTT,CASSRDQGVDTQYF
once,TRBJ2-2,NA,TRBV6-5,TGTGCCAGCAGAATGACTAGTATCGGGGAGCTGTTTTTT,CASRMTSIGELFF
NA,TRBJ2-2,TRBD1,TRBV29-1,TGCAGCGTTGTACAGGGGGGTTTCACCGGGGAGCTGTTTTTT,CSVVQGGFTGELFF
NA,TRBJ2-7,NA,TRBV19,TGTGCCAGTAGACCCCGGGGGAGCTCCTACGAGCAGTACTTC,CASRPRGSSYEQYF
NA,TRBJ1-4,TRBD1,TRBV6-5,TGTGCCAGCAGTTCCCACAGGGGAGCTAATGAAAAACTGTTTTTT,CASSSHRGANEKLFF
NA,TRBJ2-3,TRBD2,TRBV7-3,TGTGCCAGCAGCTTAGTTAGCGGGGGGGCCGATTTGGATTTT,CASSLVSGGADLDF
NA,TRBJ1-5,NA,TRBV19,TGTGCCAGTAACGCAGGGATGATTCAGCCCCAGCATTTT,CASNAGMIQPQHF
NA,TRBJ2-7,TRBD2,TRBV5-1,TGCGCCAGCAGCAGCGGGATTCAAGCGCTCGAGCAGTACTTC,CASSSGIQALEQYF
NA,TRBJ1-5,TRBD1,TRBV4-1,TGCGCCAGCAGCCACACGACAGGGGGCTGGAATCAGCCCCAGCATTTT,CASSHTTGGWNQPQHF
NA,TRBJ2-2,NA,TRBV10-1,TGCGCCAGCGCGAACGGGAAAACAAACACCGGGGAGCTGTTTTTT,CASANGKTNTGELFF
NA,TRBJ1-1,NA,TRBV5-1,TGCGCCAGCAGCTTCGAAGGGAGGAGGAACACTGAAGCTTTCTTT,CASSFEGRRNTEAFF
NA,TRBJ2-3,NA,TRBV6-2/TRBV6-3,TGTGCCAGCAGTTGGGGAGCGGCCTCACGGGATACGCAGTATTTT,CASSWGAASRDTQYF
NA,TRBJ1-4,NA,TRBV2,TGTGCCAGCAGTGGTAGACAGGCGTACAATGAAAAACTGTTTTTT,CASSGRQAYNEKLFF
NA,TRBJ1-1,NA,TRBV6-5,TGTGCCAGCTCCGGACAGCTGAACACTGAAGCTTTCTTT,CASSGQLNTEAFF
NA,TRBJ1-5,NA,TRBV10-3,TGTGCCACATCGGGAGGAGGGGACAATCAGCCCCAGCATTTT,CATSGGGDNQPQHF
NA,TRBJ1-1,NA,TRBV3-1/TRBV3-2,TGTGCCAGCAGCCAACTAAGCGGTCAGGCTGAAGCTTTCTTT,CASSQLSGQAEAFF
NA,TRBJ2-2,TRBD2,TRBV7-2,TGTGCCAGCAGCTTAGCGCGACTAGCGGGGGGGACCGGGGAGCTGTTTTTT,CASSLARLAGGTGELFF
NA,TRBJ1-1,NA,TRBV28,TGTGCCAGCAGTTTATCGGGCAGGGTAGCTGAAGCTTTCTTT,CASSLSGRVAEAFF
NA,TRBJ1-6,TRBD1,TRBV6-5,TGTGCCAGCAGTTACAACTCCGGGACAGCAAATTCACCCCTCCACTTT,CASSYNSGTANSPLHF
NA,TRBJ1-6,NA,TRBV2,TGTGCCAGCAGTGAGCCAGGATCCTATAATTCACCCCTCCACTTT,CASSEPGSYNSPLHF
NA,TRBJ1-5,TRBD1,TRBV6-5,TGTGCCAGCAGTTACCCACGACAGGGGTTACAGCCCCAGCATTTT,CASSYPRQGLQPQHF
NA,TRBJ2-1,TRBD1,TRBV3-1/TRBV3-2,TGTGCCAGCAGCCAAAGGGGACAGAACCCCTACAATGAGCAGTTCTTC,CASSQRGQNPYNEQFF
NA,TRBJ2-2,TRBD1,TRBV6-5,TGTGCCAGCAGTTATGGACAGGGGGCAGGTGGGGAGCTGTTTTTT,CASSYGQGAGGELFF
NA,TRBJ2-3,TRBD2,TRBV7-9,TGTGCCAGCAGCATTAGCGGGGCGCGAACAGATACGCAGTATTTT,CASSISGARTDTQYF
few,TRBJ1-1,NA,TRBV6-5,TGTGCCCTTAAAACGGGGGGCGAGGGCGCTGAAGCTTTCTTT,CALKTGGEGAEAFF
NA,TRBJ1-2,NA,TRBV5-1,TGCGCCAGCGGAGTCAACTATGGCTACACCTTC,CASGVNYGYTF
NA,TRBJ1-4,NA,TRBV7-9,TGTGCCAGCAGCTTAGTCCGCAGAAACAATGAAAAACTGTTTTTT,CASSLVRRNNEKLFF
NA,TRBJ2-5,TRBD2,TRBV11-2,TGTGCCTCCTCTACTAGCGGGGGGGCCCCCCAGTACTTC,CASSTSGGAPQYF
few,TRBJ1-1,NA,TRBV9,TGTGCCAGCAGCGTAGGGGCGGGGAACACTGAAGCTTTCTTT,CASSVGAGNTEAFF
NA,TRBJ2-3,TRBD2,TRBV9,TGTGCCAGCAGCGTGCTCGGGGGGGCTTCGGGAGATACGCAGTATTTT,CASSVLGGASGDTQYF
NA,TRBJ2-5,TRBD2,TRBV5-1,TGCGCCAGCAGCTTGCTAGCGGGGGGGAAAGAGACCCAGTACTTC,CASSLLAGGKETQYF
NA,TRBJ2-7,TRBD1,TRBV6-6,TGTGCCAGCAGCCAGAAAGGGACAGGAGAGTACGAGCAGTACTTC,CASSQKGTGEYEQYF
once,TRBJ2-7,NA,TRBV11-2,TGTGCCAGCACGGGGACTGCGAGCTCCTACGAGCAGTACTTC,CASTGTASSYEQYF
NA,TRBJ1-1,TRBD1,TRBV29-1,TGCAGCGCCGGGACAGGTTTGAACACTGAAGCTTTCTTT,CSAGTGLNTEAFF
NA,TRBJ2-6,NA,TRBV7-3,TGTGCCAGCAGCTTAATCCCCAGTGCGCTAGGTGGGGCCAACGTCCTGACTTTC,CASSLIPSALGGANVLTF